Shown below are 7 T cell receptor beta chains from a single sample sequenced in a study of cytomegalovirus exposure and HLA in healthy donors. The PCR ran on 60 Vbeta and 13 Jbeta primers. The assay was immunoSEQ multiplex PCR, and TCRdb's table has in-frame clones only and misses some. This table holds 75,000 to 90,000 clones, about 68% found once. Material for sequencing was PBMCs. Receptors were obtained from a man aged 25-45 years in good health and CMV-seropositive.

The CDR3 protein is CASSLALAVRSYEQYF. DNA of the CDR3: TGCGCCAGCAGCTTGGCCCTAGCGGTTCGCTCCTACGAGCAGTACTTC. The chain has TRBV5-1 and TRBJ2-7; TRBD2 matches at 7 bases. Germline V CDR1 and CDR2: SGHRS, YFSETQ. V trimming: 0 bases; J trimming: 0 bases; junction bases outside the gene matches: 6. This CDR3 has 16 residues.

This chain joins TRBV6-1 and TRBJ1-2, with a weak D call TRBD1 (6 bases). The CDR3 sequence is 13 residues long. Germline CDR1 is MNHNS and CDR2 is SASEGT. The V end lost 2 bases, the J end lost 8 bases, and 12 bases lay between the germline ends. The CDR3 DNA is TGTGCCAGCAGTGAATCAGGGGCAGGAGGCTACACCTTC. Residues: CASSESGAGGYTF.

The chain has TRBV5-4 and TRBJ1-2; D is unresolved. The CDR3 runs to 14 residues. Trimming stripped 0 bases from V and 6 bases from J, with 12 bases between. In germline, CDR1 is SGHNT, CDR2 YYREEE (reference sequence). CDR3 nucleotide sequence: TGTGCCAGCAGCTTGGGCTCTCAGTCCAATGGCTACACCTTC. Amino acid sequence: CASSLGSQSNGYTF. Full variable domain (remainder filled in from reference TRBV5-4 and TRBJ1-2): ETGVTQSPTHLIKTRGQQVTLRCSSQSGHNTVSWYQQALGQGPQFIFQYYREEENGRGNFPPRFSGLQFPNYSSELNVNALELDDSALYLCASSLGSQSNGYTFGSGTRLTVV.

The chain has TRBV29-1 and TRBJ1-1, with no clear D. CDR3 length: 12 amino acids. Germline lookup yields CDR1 SQVTM and CDR2 ANQGSEA. V lost 3 bases, J lost 1 base, and 6 bases lay in between. The CDR3 nucleotides read TGCAGCGTTGATTTACAGAACACTGAAGCTTTCTTT. As protein: CSVDLQNTEAFF. The whole variable domain, remainder taken from reference TRBV29-1 and TRBJ1-1, is SAVISQKPSRDICQRGTSLTIQCQVDSQVTMMFWYRQQPGQSLTLIATANQGSEATYESGFVIDKFPISRPNLTFSTLTVSNMSPEDSSIYLCSVDLQNTEAFFGQGTRLTVV.

This chain uses TRBV9 with TRBJ2-1, with D hard to call. Deletions cut 0 bases from V and 6 bases from J, with 13 bases between. The CDR3 runs to 15 residues. The germline gives CDR1 SGDLS, CDR2 YYNGEE. The CDR3 region is CASSVGLSPPNEQFF. CDR3 nucleotides: TGTGCCAGCAGCGTAGGACTTTCGCCCCCCAATGAGCAGTTCTTC.

The rearrangement uses TRBV5-4 and TRBJ2-3; 8 nucleotides line up with TRBD2. There are 16 residues in the CDR3. The junction had 12 bases not matched to a gene; V was cut back by 3 bases and J by 6 bases. The germline V gene has CDR1 SGHNT and CDR2 YYREEE (reference sequence). CDR3 sequence: CASSSSGGGEVDTQYF. The CDR3 region has the DNA TGTGCCAGCAGCTCCTCCGGGGGGGGTGAAGTGGATACGCAGTATTTT.

This clone has just one count. V is TRBV15 and J is TRBJ1-2; no clear D gene. The CDR3 has 14 residues. Germline CDR1 and CDR2: LNHNV and YYDKDF (reference sequence). The V gene lost 0 bases and the J gene lost 7 bases, with 12 bases spanning the gap. The CDR3 DNA reads as TGTGCCACCAGCAGAGATCGGGTTAGCGGTGGCTACACCTTC. This gives the protein CATSRDRVSGGYTF.